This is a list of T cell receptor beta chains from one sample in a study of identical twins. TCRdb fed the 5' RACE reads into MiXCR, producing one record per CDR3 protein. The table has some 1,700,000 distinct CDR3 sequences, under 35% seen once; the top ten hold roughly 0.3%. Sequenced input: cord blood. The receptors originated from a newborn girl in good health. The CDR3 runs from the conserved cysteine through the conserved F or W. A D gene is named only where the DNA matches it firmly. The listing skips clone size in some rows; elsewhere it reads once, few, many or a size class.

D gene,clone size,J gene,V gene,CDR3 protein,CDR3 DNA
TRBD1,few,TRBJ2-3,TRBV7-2,CASSLSTGTGGITQYF,TGTGCCAGCAGCCTTAGTACCGGGACAGGGGGAATTACGCAGTATTTT
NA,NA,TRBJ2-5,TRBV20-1,CSAVRATRWETQYF,TGCAGTGCCGTACGAGCGACTAGGTGGGAGACCCAGTACTTC
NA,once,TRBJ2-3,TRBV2,CASAEGGSTDTQYF,TGTGCCAGCGCTGAAGGGGGTAGCACAGATACGCAGTATTTT
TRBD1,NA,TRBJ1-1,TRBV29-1,CSVDLGQGGTEAFF,TGCAGCGTTGACTTGGGGCAGGGGGGGACTGAAGCTTTCTTT
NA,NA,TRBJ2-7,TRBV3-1,CASSQDNSYEHYF,TGTGCCAGCAGCCAAGATAATTCCTACGAGCACTACTTC
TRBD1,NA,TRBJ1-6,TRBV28,CAGQDPYNSPLHF,TGTGCCGGACAGGACCCCTATAATTCACCCCTCCACTTT
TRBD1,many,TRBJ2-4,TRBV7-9,CASSFDRVAKNIQYF,TGTGCCAGCAGCTTCGACAGGGTAGCCAAAAACATTCAGTACTTC
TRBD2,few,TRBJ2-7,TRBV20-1,CSARPEGREFRVEQYF,TGCAGTGCTAGACCCGAGGGGCGGGAGTTCAGGGTCGAGCAGTACTTC
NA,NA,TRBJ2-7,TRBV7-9,CASSPKWGGQTLSYEQYF,TGTGCCAGCAGCCCCAAGTGGGGGGGACAGACCTTATCCTACGAGCAGTACTTC
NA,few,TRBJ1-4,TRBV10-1,CATLPKGGNEKLFF,TGCGCCACTCTCCCGAAAGGGGGTAATGAAAAACTGTTTTTT
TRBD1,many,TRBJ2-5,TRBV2,CASLTGSEQYF,TGTGCCAGCCTGACAGGGAGTGAGCAGTACTTC
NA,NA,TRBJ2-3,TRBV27,CASSLEQGRLRTDTQYF,TGTGCCAGCAGTTTAGAGCAGGGGAGGCTGCGCACAGATACGCAGTATTTT
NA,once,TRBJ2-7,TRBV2,CASDKTEGVTQYF,TGTGCCAGCGACAAGACAGAGGGTGTAACCCAGTACTTC
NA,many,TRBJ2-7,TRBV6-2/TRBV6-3,CASSSNTGKPTYEQYF,TGTGCCAGCAGTTCAAATACAGGGAAACCTACCTACGAGCAGTACTTC
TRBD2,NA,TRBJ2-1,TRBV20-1,CSARDRTGTSGQSSYNEQFF,TGCAGTGCTAGAGATCGAACCGGGACTAGCGGGCAAAGCTCCTACAATGAGCAGTTCTTC
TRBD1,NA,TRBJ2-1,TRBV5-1,CASSDPGQGANEQFF,TGCGCCAGCAGCGACCCGGGACAGGGAGCCAATGAGCAGTTCTTC
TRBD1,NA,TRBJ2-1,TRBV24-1,CATSDHRGDEQFF,TGTGCCACCAGTGACCACAGGGGGGACGAGCAGTTCTTC
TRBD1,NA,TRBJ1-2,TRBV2,CASNPQGGGYGYTF,TGTGCCAGCAATCCCCAGGGGGGCGGCTATGGCTACACCTTC
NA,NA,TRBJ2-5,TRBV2,CACSGGETQYF,TGTGCCTGCAGTGGGGGGGAGACCCAGTACTTC
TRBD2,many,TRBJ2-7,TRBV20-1,CSASRASGVSSYEQYF,TGCAGTGCTAGTCGCGCTAGCGGGGTCAGCTCCTACGAGCAGTACTTC
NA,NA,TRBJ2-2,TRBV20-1,CSAQPRTGNTGELFF,TGCAGTGCTCAACCCCGAACAGGGAATACCGGGGAGCTGTTTTTT
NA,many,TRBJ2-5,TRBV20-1,CSARAGQETQYF,TGCAGTGCTAGGGCAGGGCAAGAGACCCAGTACTTC
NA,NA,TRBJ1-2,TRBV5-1,CASSSSTGLNYGYTF,TGCGCCAGCAGCTCTTCGACAGGACTCAACTATGGCTACACCTTC
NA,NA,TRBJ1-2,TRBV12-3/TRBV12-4,CASSFELGDYGYTF,TGTGCCAGCAGTTTTGAGTTAGGGGACTATGGCTACACCTTC
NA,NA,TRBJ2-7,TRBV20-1,CSPLGRVSYEQYF,TGCAGTCCCCTGGGCAGGGTTTCCTACGAGCAGTACTTC
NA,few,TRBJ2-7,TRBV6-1,CASSPNGLAEQYF,TGTGCCAGCAGTCCAAATGGGCTTGCCGAGCAGTACTTC
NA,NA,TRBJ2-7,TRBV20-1,CSYSTLYEQYF,TGCAGTTACAGCACTCTCTACGAGCAGTACTTC
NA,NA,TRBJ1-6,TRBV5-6,CASSFPTGYSPLHF,TGTGCCAGCAGTTTTCCGACAGGTTATTCACCCCTCCACTTT
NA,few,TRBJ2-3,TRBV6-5,CASSYGGTTTDTQYF,TGTGCCAGCAGTTATGGGGGGACAACTACAGATACGCAGTATTTT
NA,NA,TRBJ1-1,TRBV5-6,CASSLFAGSTEAFF,TGTGCCAGCAGCTTGTTCGCGGGGAGCACTGAAGCTTTCTTT
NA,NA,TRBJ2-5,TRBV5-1,CASSWTAPGSDEQYF,TGCGCCAGCAGCTGGACCGCCCCCGGGAGCGATGAGCAGTACTTC
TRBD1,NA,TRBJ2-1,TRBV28,CASSLLIDRGKFYNEQFF,TGTGCCAGCAGTTTATTAATCGACAGGGGAAAGTTTTACAATGAGCAGTTCTTC
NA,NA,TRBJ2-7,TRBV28,CASSLGQHIGEQYF,TGTGCCAGCAGTTTAGGGCAGCATATCGGCGAGCAGTACTTC
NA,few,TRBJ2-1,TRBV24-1,CATSGGLADYNEQFF,TGTGCCACCAGTGGGGGGCTAGCGGATTACAATGAGCAGTTCTTC
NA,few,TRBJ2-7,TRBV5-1,CASTLYRSYEQYF,TGCGCCAGCACCTTGTACAGGTCCTACGAGCAGTACTTC
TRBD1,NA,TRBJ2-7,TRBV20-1,CSARDTQGAYGEQYF,TGCAGTGCTAGAGATACGCAGGGGGCTTACGGCGAGCAGTACTTC
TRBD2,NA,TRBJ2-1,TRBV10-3,CAISSGKGTYNEQFF,TGTGCCATCTCTAGCGGGAAGGGTACCTACAATGAGCAGTTCTTC
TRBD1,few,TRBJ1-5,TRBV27,CASSSRQGALGGQPQHF,TGTGCCAGCAGTTCCAGACAGGGGGCGCTTGGGGGTCAGCCCCAGCATTTT
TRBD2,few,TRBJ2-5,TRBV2,CASRRTSALEQYF,TGTGCCAGCAGACGGACTAGTGCATTAGAGCAGTACTTC
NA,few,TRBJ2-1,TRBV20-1,CSAREFRGSYNEQFF,TGCAGTGCTAGAGAGTTCCGGGGGTCCTACAATGAGCAGTTCTTC
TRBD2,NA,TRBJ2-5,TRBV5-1,CASSWGRTSGIETQYF,TGCGCCAGCAGCTGGGGACGGACTAGCGGGATTGAGACCCAGTACTTC
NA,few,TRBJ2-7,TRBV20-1,CSAPRLPSYEQYF,TGCAGTGCTCCCCGACTCCCCTCCTACGAGCAGTACTTC
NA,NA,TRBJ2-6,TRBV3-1,CASAGDGANVLTF,TGTGCCAGTGCAGGGGATGGGGCCAACGTCCTGACTTTC
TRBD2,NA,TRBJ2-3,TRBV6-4,CASSAGRGGTDTQYF,TGTGCCAGCAGTGCTGGGCGGGGGGGCACAGATACGCAGTATTTT
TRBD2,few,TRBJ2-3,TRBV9,CASSGRLAGGPQDTQYF,TGTGCCAGCAGCGGCAGACTAGCGGGGGGGCCCCAAGATACGCAGTATTTT
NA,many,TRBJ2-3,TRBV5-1,CASSVIAPGFMSDTQYF,TGCGCCAGCAGCGTCATAGCCCCCGGATTTATGTCAGATACGCAGTATTTT